These 22 T cell receptor beta chains were all obtained from the same sample, sequenced in a study of early stage breast cancer tumors. The table came from immunoSEQ multiplex PCR; TCRdb's copy has only in-frame clones and leaves some out. The sample carries 9,500 to 10,000 clones, under 70% recorded once. Material: breast tumor tissue. Receptors were obtained from a person between 60 and 70 years old with breast cancer.

The gene calls are TRBV30 and TRBJ1-6, with TRBD1 matching over 8 bases. From germline, CDR1 is GTSNPN and CDR2 SVGIG (reference sequence). J gave up 10 bases and V 2 bases, and 7 bases lay outside the gene matches. CDR3 length: 14 amino acids. CDR3 loop: CAWSTGQEASPLHF. In nucleotides, the CDR3 is TGTGCCTGGAGTACGGGACAGGAGGCATCACCCCTCCACTTT.

This clone is judged medium-sized (0.01 to 0.1%). The chain joins TRBV2 to TRBJ2-4; no definite D call. Germline V gives CDR1 SNHLY, CDR2 FYNNEI. The V gene lost 3 bases and the J gene lost 0 bases, with 12 bases spanning the gap. This CDR3 spans 16 amino acids. The CDR3 DNA sequence: TGTGCCAGCAGTGACGATAAGTCCTTAGCCAAAAACATTCAGTACTTC. Its protein is CASSDDKSLAKNIQYF.

DNA for the CDR3: TGTGCCAGCACGGTAGCGGGGGGGCTATCCAACGAGCAGTACTTC. Translation: CASTVAGGLSNEQYF. The chain uses TRBV7-9 and TRBJ2-7; 11 bases match TRBD2. Germline V gives CDR1 SEHNR, CDR2 FQNEAQ (reference sequence). The CDR3 totals 15 residues. Germline trimming cut 7 bases from V and 5 bases from J; bases unmatched to any gene: 10.

This clone has only a few counts. The chain recombines TRBV7-3 with TRBJ2-2; 7 bases are a match to TRBD2. The CDR3 spans 14 residues. Germline V gene lookup returns CDR1 SGHTA and CDR2 FQGTGA. V lost 1 base to trimming and J lost 4 bases; unmatched junction nucleotides: 0. As DNA, the CDR3 is TGTGCCAGCAGCTTAAGGGGGGGCACCGGGGAGCTGTTTTTT. It codes for CASSLRGGTGELFF.

The rearrangement links TRBV7-9 to TRBJ1-3; D is unclear. This CDR3 contains 15 residues. Trimming cost V 5 bases and J 4 bases, with 15 bases left between them. Germline-derived CDR1 and CDR2 are SEHNR and FQNEAQ (reference sequence). The CDR3 reads CASSPAWGSGNTIYF. The CDR3 bases are TGTGCCAGCAGCCCCGCCTGGGGATCCGGAAACACCATATATTTT.

The CDR3 loop reads CASSQNRDSLYGYTF. In DNA form, the CDR3 reads TGCGCCAGCAGCCAAAACCGGGACAGCCTCTATGGCTACACCTTC. The V and J genes are TRBV4-1 and TRBJ1-2, with 7 bases that match TRBD1. CDR1 and CDR2 (germline): MGHRA, YSYEKL. The trim removed 2 bases at V and 4 bases at J, leaving 7 bases unmatched. The CDR3 runs to 15 residues.

This clone was detected a few times. This rearrangement joins TRBV4-1 to TRBJ2-1, with 9 bases lining up with TRBD2. In germline, CDR1 is MGHRA, CDR2 YSYEKL. J gave up 6 bases and V 1 base, and 7 bases lay outside the gene matches. The CDR3 length is 16 residues. This CDR3 is CASSQASAGGPNEQFF. CDR3 sequence (DNA): TGCGCCAGCAGCCAAGCCTCTGCGGGAGGGCCCAATGAGCAGTTCTTC.

This chain joins TRBV11-2 and TRBJ1-2; the D is unclear. This CDR3 contains 14 residues. V lost 0 bases to trimming and J lost 7 bases, with 12 bases between them. The germline gives CDR1 SGHAT, CDR2 FQNNGV. The CDR3 DNA follows: TGTGCCAGCAGCTTAGACCGCGGCTCGCGTGGCTACACCTTC. Protein sequence: CASSLDRGSRGYTF.

The rearrangement uses TRBV10-3 and TRBJ2-1; no firm D call. The CDR3 consists of 14 residues. V was cut by 2 bases and J by 7 bases, with 12 bases left in between. Germline CDR1 and CDR2: ENHRY and SYGVKD. CDR3 in amino acids: CAISEPQTRNEQFF. DNA of the CDR3: TGTGCCATCAGTGAGCCTCAGACTCGGAATGAGCAGTTCTTC.

This clone was seen a single time. The chain carries TRBV5-1 and TRBJ2-4, with 14 bases fitting TRBD2. CDR3 length: 17 residues. CDR1 SGHRS and CDR2 YFSETQ come from the germline V gene. V was clipped by 0 bases and J by 5 bases; unmatched bases: 4. CDR3 DNA: TGCGCCAGCAGCTTGGGACTAGCGGGGGGGCCCCAAAACATTCAGTACTTC. Protein product: CASSLGLAGGPQNIQYF.

The chain employs TRBV4-2 and TRBJ1-2, with unresolved D. The CDR3 sequence is 14 residues long. The ends were cut back, 5 bases at V and 6 bases at J, with 16 bases in the middle. CDR1 is LGHNA, CDR2 YNFKEQ, per germline. CDR3 sequence: CASSFAGGRHGYTF. The CDR3 DNA reads TGTGCCAGCAGCTTCGCGGGAGGGAGGCATGGCTACACCTTC.

This clone was observed a handful of times. V usage is TRBV27 and J usage is TRBJ2-7; 8 bases are shared with TRBD1. The CDR3 covers 16 residues. Germline lookup yields CDR1 MNHEY and CDR2 SMNVEV (reference sequence). V gave up 4 bases and J gave up 0 bases; unmatched junction bases: 8. The CDR3 loop is CASSSRTGLNSYEQYF. CDR3 coding DNA: TGTGCCAGCAGTTCTCGGACAGGGCTAAACTCCTACGAGCAGTACTTC.

V is TRBV18 and J is TRBJ2-5, with 7 bases that match TRBD2. Losses at the gene ends were 3 bases for V and 3 bases for J; bases not matched to a gene: 1. The CDR3 covers 13 residues. Germline assignment: CDR1 KGHSH and CDR2 LQKENI. CDR3: CASSPGGEETQYF. CDR3 nucleotide sequence: TGTGCCAGCTCACCGGGGGGGGAAGAGACCCAGTACTTC.

The rearrangement uses TRBV4-1 and TRBJ2-5; 9 bases align to TRBD1. V lost 4 bases and J lost 2; bases outside the gene matches: 5. This CDR3 spans 15 amino acids. Germline loops: CDR1 MGHRA, CDR2 YSYEKL. CDR3 DNA: TGCGCCAGCAGCCGACAGGGGGTCCAACAAGAGACCCAGTACTTC. This encodes CASSRQGVQQETQYF.

J is TRBJ1-5 and V is TRBV5-5, with D possibly being TRBD1 (6 bases). Looked up from germline, CDR1 is SGHKS and CDR2 is YYEKEE (reference sequence). This CDR3 is built from 14 residues. V gave up 0 bases and J gave up 6 bases, with 10 bases separating them. The CDR3 loop reads CASSLGDIVQPQHF. In DNA, the CDR3 is TGTGCCAGCAGCTTGGGGGACATAGTTCAGCCCCAGCATTTT.

As concerns this clone: Different DNA sequences within this sample yield the same CDR3. The chain is built from TRBV18 and TRBJ2-7; D unclear. The CDR3 is 13 amino acids. V lost 2 bases, J lost 3 bases, and 8 bases lay in between. Germline-derived CDR1 and CDR2 are KGHSH and LQKENI. The CDR3 spells CASSPAAYYEQYF. The CDR3 region has the DNA TGTGCCAGCTCACCAGCAGCCTACTACGAGCAGTACTTC.

For this clone: A junction end diverges from the germline sequence, so it may reflect a read error. The chain carries TRBV19 and TRBJ2-5; 8 nucleotides align to TRBD2. Germline V gene sequence: CDR1 LNHDA, CDR2 SQIVND (reference sequence). The CDR3 totals 15 residues. Here the CDR3 reads CASSIVKRGQGTQYF. The CDR3 coding sequence is TGTGCCAGTAGTATCGTCAAGCGGGGGCAAGGGACCCAGTACTTC. Full variable domain (rest looked up from reference TRBV19 and TRBJ2-5): DGGITQSPKYLFRKEGQNVTLSCEQNLNHDAMYWYRQDPGQGLRLIYYSQIVNDFQKGDIAEGYSVSREKKESFPLTVTSAQKNPTAFYLCASSIVKRGQGTQYFGPGTRLLVL.

This chain links TRBV19 with TRBJ2-3, with TRBD2 matching over 9 bases. Trimming cost V 5 bases and J 9 bases; bases outside gene matches: 9. The CDR3 is made up of 14 amino acids. From germline, CDR1 is LNHDA and CDR2 SQIVND (reference sequence). Here the CDR3 DNA reads TGTGCCAGTAGTCCGGGGACTAGCCTTAAGACGCAGTATTTT. Protein: CASSPGTSLKTQYF.

The chain recombines TRBV5-6 with TRBJ2-7; tentatively, D is TRBD2 (5 bases). This CDR3 comprises 14 residues. V was pared by 10 bases and J by 0 bases, with 17 bases between. Germline loops: CDR1 SGHDT, CDR2 YYEEEE. In nucleotides, the CDR3 is TGTGCCTCACTGAGGATAGGGAGCTCCTACGAGCAGTACTTC. It translates to CASLRIGSSYEQYF.

The rearrangement uses TRBV10-3 and TRBJ2-1; TRBD1 is a possible D gene (7 bases). The CDR3 totals 15 residues. In germline, CDR1 is ENHRY, CDR2 SYGVKD. Deletions cut 2 bases from V and 9 bases from J, with 17 bases between. CDR3 DNA sequence: TGTGCCATCAGTGAGCCTTGGAGGGGGCTTGGTGAGCAGTTCTTC. Its translation: CAISEPWRGLGEQFF.

The V and J genes are TRBV7-8 and TRBJ2-3; unclear D gene. Germline CDR1 reads SGHVS; CDR2 reads FQNEAQ. Trimming pared 2 bases from V and 1 base from J, leaving 13 bases between. The CDR3 is 16 amino acids. Written as DNA, the CDR3 is TGTGCCAGCAGCTTACGAGCCGTGGGTGGCACAGATACGCAGTATTTT. Protein: CASSLRAVGGTDTQYF.

In the case of this clone: A read error may produce the germline difference seen at one junction end. The V and J genes are TRBV7-7 and TRBJ2-1; 12 positions agree with TRBD1. Germline loops: CDR1 SSHAT, CDR2 FNYEAQ (reference sequence). The CDR3 is 15 amino acids. The CDR3 nucleotides read TGTGCTAGCAGTTTGGGACAGGGGGCTTACAATGAGCAGTTCTTC. Translated: CASSLGQGAYNEQFF.